The clone carrying this T cell receptor beta chain was found a few times. Its antigen is unknown. Amplification of TCR beta CDR3 regions used RNA as the template. RT-PCR in the first round (using the HTBI primer set) targeted the TCR CDR3. TCRdb redid the calling of the multiplex PCR reads with MiXCR, one entry per CDR3 protein. The data show about 360,000 distinct CDR3 sequences, about 13% seen once. It was considered stable Graves' hyperthyroidism when ophthalmopathy did not progress within 18 months. The data were taken from a study of T cells in Graves' hyperthyroidism and ophthalmopathy. Study-wide findings and caveats: Separating ophthalmopathy from stable hyperthyroidism was achieved by a 13 V-J model.

V lost 11 bases to trimming and J lost 1 base, with 8 bases between them. The CDR3 sequence is 12 residues long. Germline values: CDR1 MNHNS, CDR2 SASEGT. This clonotype originated in a woman aged 18-35 years with Graves' hyperthyroidism. This chain links TRBV6-1 with TRBJ2-2, with a weak D call TRBD2 (5 bases). Sequenced: blood. The CDR3 spells CAARENTGELFF. The DNA for the CDR3 is TGTGCCGCCCGGGAGAACACCGGGGAGCTGTTTTTT.